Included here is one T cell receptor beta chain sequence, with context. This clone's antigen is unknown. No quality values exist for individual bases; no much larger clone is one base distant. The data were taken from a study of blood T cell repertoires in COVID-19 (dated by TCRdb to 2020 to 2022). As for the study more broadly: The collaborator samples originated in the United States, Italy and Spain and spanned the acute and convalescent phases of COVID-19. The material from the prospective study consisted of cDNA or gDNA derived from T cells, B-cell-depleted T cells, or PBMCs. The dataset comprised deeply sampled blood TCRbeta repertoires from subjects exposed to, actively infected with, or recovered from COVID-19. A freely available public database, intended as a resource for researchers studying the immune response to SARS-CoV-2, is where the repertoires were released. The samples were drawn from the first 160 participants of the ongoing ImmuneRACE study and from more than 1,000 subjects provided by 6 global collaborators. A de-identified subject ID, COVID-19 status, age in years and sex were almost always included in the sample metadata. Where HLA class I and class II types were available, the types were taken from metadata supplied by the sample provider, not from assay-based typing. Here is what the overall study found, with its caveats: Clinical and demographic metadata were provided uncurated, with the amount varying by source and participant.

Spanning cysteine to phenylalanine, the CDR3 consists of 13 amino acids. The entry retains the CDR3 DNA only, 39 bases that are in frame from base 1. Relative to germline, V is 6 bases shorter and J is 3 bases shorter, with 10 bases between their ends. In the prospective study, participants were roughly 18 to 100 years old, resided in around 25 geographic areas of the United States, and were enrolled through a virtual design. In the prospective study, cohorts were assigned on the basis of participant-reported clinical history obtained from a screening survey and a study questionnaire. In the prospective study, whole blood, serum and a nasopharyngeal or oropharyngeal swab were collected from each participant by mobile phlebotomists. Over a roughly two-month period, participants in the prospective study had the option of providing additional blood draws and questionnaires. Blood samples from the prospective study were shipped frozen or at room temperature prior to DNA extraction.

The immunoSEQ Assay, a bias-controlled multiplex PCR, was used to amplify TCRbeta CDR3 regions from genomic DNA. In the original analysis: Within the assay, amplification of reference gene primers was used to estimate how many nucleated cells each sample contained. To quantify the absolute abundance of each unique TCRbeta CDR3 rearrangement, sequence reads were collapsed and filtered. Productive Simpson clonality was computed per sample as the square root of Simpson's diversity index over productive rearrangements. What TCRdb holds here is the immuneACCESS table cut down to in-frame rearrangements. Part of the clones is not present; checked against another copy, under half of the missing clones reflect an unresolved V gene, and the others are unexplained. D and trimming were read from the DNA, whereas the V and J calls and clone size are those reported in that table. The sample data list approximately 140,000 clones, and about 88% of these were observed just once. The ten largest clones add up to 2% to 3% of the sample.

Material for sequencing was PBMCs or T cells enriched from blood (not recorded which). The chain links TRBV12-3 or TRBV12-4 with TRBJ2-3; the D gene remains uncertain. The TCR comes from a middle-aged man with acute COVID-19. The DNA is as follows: TGTGCCAGCAGCCCGGGTGATACAGATACGCAGTATTTT. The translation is CASSPGDTDTQYF.